The rows below give T cell receptor beta chains drawn from one sample of a study of radiation and T cells in renal cell carcinoma. Measured with immunoSEQ multiplex PCR; TCRdb has only the in-frame clones, and not every one. The table has roughly 160,000 clones, roughly 90% seen once. Material: blood, obtained from a patient whose treatment included radiotherapy and nephrectomy. The receptors here all came from a woman between 45 and 60 years old with renal cell carcinoma. The CDR3 runs from the conserved cysteine through the conserved F or W. Fields, in order: V gene, D gene, clone size, J gene, CDR3 DNA, CDR3 protein. D genes are given only for firm matches. Clone size is shown for a subset of rows, as once, few, many or a class of expanded clone.

v_gene: TRBV15
d_gene: -
abundance: -
j_gene: TRBJ2-3
CDR3nt: TGTGCCACCAGCAGAGATCCGGGGGGCACAGATACGCAGTATTTT
CDR3aa: CATSRDPGGTDTQYF

v_gene: TRBV4-3
d_gene: -
abundance: -
j_gene: TRBJ2-3
CDR3nt: TGCGCCAGCAGCCAAGACCCCCGGAGGGTAGATACGCAGTATTTT
CDR3aa: CASSQDPRRVDTQYF

v_gene: TRBV5-1
d_gene: TRBD2
abundance: -
j_gene: TRBJ2-7
CDR3nt: TGCGCCAGCAGCTTGGTTAGCGGGGGGGTTACCTACGAGCAGTACTTC
CDR3aa: CASSLVSGGVTYEQYF

v_gene: TRBV5-4
d_gene: -
abundance: -
j_gene: TRBJ2-5
CDR3nt: TGTGCCAGCAGCTTGCAAGGGGTAGAGACCCAGTACTTC
CDR3aa: CASSLQGVETQYF

v_gene: TRBV14
d_gene: -
abundance: -
j_gene: TRBJ2-3
CDR3nt: TGTGCCAGCAGCCAACAGGGGTCGGATACGCAGTATTTT
CDR3aa: CASSQQGSDTQYF

v_gene: TRBV10-3
d_gene: -
abundance: -
j_gene: TRBJ2-7
CDR3nt: TGTGCCACCAGATTTGACAGGCTCTACGAGCAGTACTTC
CDR3aa: CATRFDRLYEQYF

v_gene: TRBV11-3
d_gene: -
abundance: -
j_gene: TRBJ2-3
CDR3nt: TGTGCCAGCAGCCCTGAATTAACGGCAGATACGCAGTATTTT
CDR3aa: CASSPELTADTQYF

v_gene: TRBV5-3
d_gene: TRBD1
abundance: many
j_gene: TRBJ1-1
CDR3nt: TGTGCCAGAAGCAATAACAGGGGGGAGAACACTGAAGCTTTCTTT
CDR3aa: CARSNNRGENTEAFF

v_gene: TRBV16
d_gene: -
abundance: -
j_gene: TRBJ1-1
CDR3nt: TGTGCCAGCAGCCACGGGACTAACCCGAACACTGAAGCTTTCTTT
CDR3aa: CASSHGTNPNTEAFF

v_gene: TRBV14
d_gene: TRBD1
abundance: -
j_gene: TRBJ2-7
CDR3nt: TGTGCCAGCAGCCAAGATATTGGAGGAACTAGGGGGCCATACTTC
CDR3aa: CASSQDIGGTRGPYF

v_gene: TRBV9
d_gene: -
abundance: -
j_gene: TRBJ2-3
CDR3nt: TGTGCCAGCAGCGTAGATGGGAGGGATACGCAGTATTTT
CDR3aa: CASSVDGRDTQYF

v_gene: TRBV4-2
d_gene: TRBD1
abundance: -
j_gene: TRBJ1-2
CDR3nt: TGTGCCAGCAGCCAAGATCAGGGACAGGGGTTCTATGGCTACACCTTC
CDR3aa: CASSQDQGQGFYGYTF

v_gene: TRBV29-1
d_gene: TRBD1
abundance: -
j_gene: TRBJ2-7
CDR3nt: TGCAGCGTGGAGCTAACAGGGGGAAGAACCTACGAGCAGTACTTC
CDR3aa: CSVELTGGRTYEQYF

v_gene: TRBV30
d_gene: TRBD1
abundance: -
j_gene: TRBJ2-1
CDR3nt: TGTGCCTGGAGTAGAGACAGGGGGCGGGTCAATGAGCAGTTCTTC
CDR3aa: CAWSRDRGRVNEQFF

v_gene: TRBV6-1
d_gene: -
abundance: few
j_gene: TRBJ1-1
CDR3nt: TGTGCCAGCAGTGGATATGGAGGGGTGCCGAACACTGAAGCTTTCTTT
CDR3aa: CASSGYGGVPNTEAFF

v_gene: TRBV5-1
d_gene: -
abundance: -
j_gene: TRBJ2-3
CDR3nt: TGCGCCAGCAGCTTGGGCGGGCCAGATACGCAGTATTTT
CDR3aa: CASSLGGPDTQYF

v_gene: TRBV19
d_gene: -
abundance: -
j_gene: TRBJ2-7
CDR3nt: TGTGCCAGTAGTATGGTCGGTATAAGCTACGAGCAGTACTTC
CDR3aa: CASSMVGISYEQYF

v_gene: TRBV6-5
d_gene: TRBD1
abundance: once
j_gene: TRBJ1-2
CDR3nt: TGTGCCAGCAGTCAATCGGGACAGATTCATGGCTACACCTTC
CDR3aa: CASSQSGQIHGYTF

v_gene: TRBV5-1
d_gene: -
abundance: -
j_gene: TRBJ2-1
CDR3nt: TGCGCCAGCAGTACCGCTAACTCCTACAATGAGCAGTTCTTC
CDR3aa: CASSTANSYNEQFF

v_gene: TRBV30
d_gene: -
abundance: -
j_gene: TRBJ1-2
CDR3nt: TGTGCCTGGACCCTTGGGGGAGAGGATGGCTACACCTTC
CDR3aa: CAWTLGGEDGYTF

v_gene: TRBV9
d_gene: -
abundance: -
j_gene: TRBJ1-2
CDR3nt: TGTGCCAGCAGCGTAACCGGGGCCAGCGGTCGGGAAGGCTACACCTTC
CDR3aa: CASSVTGASGREGYTF

v_gene: TRBV5-1
d_gene: -
abundance: -
j_gene: TRBJ1-6
CDR3nt: TGCGCCAGCAGCTTGGAGGTGGTGAGTGATTCACCCCTCCACTTT
CDR3aa: CASSLEVVSDSPLHF

v_gene: TRBV19
d_gene: TRBD1
abundance: -
j_gene: TRBJ1-6
CDR3nt: TGTGCCAGTAGTGGCCACGGGACAGGCAATAATTCACCCCTCCACTTT
CDR3aa: CASSGHGTGNNSPLHF

v_gene: TRBV6-4
d_gene: -
abundance: -
j_gene: TRBJ1-2
CDR3nt: TGTGCCAGCAGTGATGGGGGTGGCTACACCTTC
CDR3aa: CASSDGGGYTF

v_gene: TRBV5-1
d_gene: TRBD2
abundance: -
j_gene: TRBJ2-3
CDR3nt: TGCGCCAGCACGGGACTAGCGGGGAGTAGCACAGATACGCAGTATTTT
CDR3aa: CASTGLAGSSTDTQYF

v_gene: TRBV12-5
d_gene: -
abundance: -
j_gene: TRBJ1-1
CDR3nt: TGTGCTAGTGGGAGGACCGCGGTGGGGACTGAAGCTTTCTTT
CDR3aa: CASGRTAVGTEAFF

v_gene: TRBV7-7
d_gene: -
abundance: -
j_gene: TRBJ2-2
CDR3nt: TGTGCTAGCAGCCCCCAGGGGGGGGGAATCACCGGGGAGCTGTTTTTT
CDR3aa: CASSPQGGGITGELFF

v_gene: TRBV6-1
d_gene: -
abundance: -
j_gene: TRBJ1-5
CDR3nt: TGTGCCAGCAGTGAGGTTGGAGTATATAGCAATCAGCCCCAGCATTTT
CDR3aa: CASSEVGVYSNQPQHF

v_gene: TRBV5-1
d_gene: -
abundance: once
j_gene: TRBJ1-1
CDR3nt: TGCGCCAGCAGCTTTCCGGGAAACACTGAAGCTTTCTTT
CDR3aa: CASSFPGNTEAFF

v_gene: TRBV2
d_gene: TRBD1
abundance: -
j_gene: TRBJ1-6
CDR3nt: TGTGCCAGCAGGGTGACAGGGCAAGGCTCACCCCTCCACTTT
CDR3aa: CASRVTGQGSPLHF

v_gene: TRBV11-2
d_gene: -
abundance: -
j_gene: TRBJ1-5
CDR3nt: TGTGCCAGCAGCCGCGGACAACATCAGCCCCAGCATTTT
CDR3aa: CASSRGQHQPQHF

v_gene: TRBV5-5
d_gene: -
abundance: once
j_gene: TRBJ1-2
CDR3nt: TGTGCCAGCAGAGACTTTTGGGAGCCAGCTAACTATGGCTACACCTTC
CDR3aa: CASRDFWEPANYGYTF

v_gene: TRBV13
d_gene: TRBD1
abundance: -
j_gene: TRBJ1-2
CDR3nt: TGTGCCAGCAGCCTCGGACAGGGGGTTAGCTATGGCTACACCTTC
CDR3aa: CASSLGQGVSYGYTF

v_gene: TRBV7-2
d_gene: TRBD2
abundance: -
j_gene: TRBJ2-7
CDR3nt: TGTGCCAGCAGCGATAGCGGGGGGGCCTCCTACGAGCAGTACTTC
CDR3aa: CASSDSGGASYEQYF

v_gene: TRBV19
d_gene: -
abundance: -
j_gene: TRBJ1-5
CDR3nt: TGTGCCAGTAGTATCCCGGAGAGGCGAAAGCCCCAGCATTTT
CDR3aa: CASSIPERRKPQHF

v_gene: TRBV2
d_gene: TRBD1
abundance: once
j_gene: TRBJ2-7
CDR3nt: TGTGCCAGCAGTGAACCAGGGACAGAAGGCTACGAGCAGTACTTC
CDR3aa: CASSEPGTEGYEQYF

v_gene: TRBV18
d_gene: TRBD1
abundance: -
j_gene: TRBJ1-2
CDR3nt: TGTGCCAGCTCACCACAAGGGACAGACTTCTATGGCTACACCTTC
CDR3aa: CASSPQGTDFYGYTF

v_gene: TRBV19
d_gene: TRBD2
abundance: -
j_gene: TRBJ2-5
CDR3nt: TGTGCCAGTAGTATCGCTAGCGGGGGGATTCAGACCCAGTACTTC
CDR3aa: CASSIASGGIQTQYF

v_gene: TRBV25-1
d_gene: -
abundance: -
j_gene: TRBJ2-5
CDR3nt: TGTGCCAGCAGTGAATATAGGGGTCAAGAGACCCAGTACTTC
CDR3aa: CASSEYRGQETQYF

v_gene: TRBV7-8
d_gene: -
abundance: -
j_gene: TRBJ1-5
CDR3nt: TGTGCCAGCAGCAGAGAAAGGGATCAGCCCCAGCATTTT
CDR3aa: CASSRERDQPQHF

v_gene: TRBV2
d_gene: -
abundance: -
j_gene: TRBJ1-1
CDR3nt: TGTGCCAGCAGTGAATGGCAGGGCGAACTTGGCACTGAAGCTTTCTTT
CDR3aa: CASSEWQGELGTEAFF

v_gene: TRBV7-2
d_gene: TRBD1
abundance: -
j_gene: TRBJ1-2
CDR3nt: TGTGCCAGCAGCTTACAGGGACAGGGTTCCAGTCGGGGCTACACCTTC
CDR3aa: CASSLQGQGSSRGYTF

v_gene: TRBV5-8
d_gene: TRBD1
abundance: -
j_gene: TRBJ2-2
CDR3nt: TGTGCCAGCAGCGTCGGGACAGGGGGGAACACCGGGGAGCTGTTTTTT
CDR3aa: CASSVGTGGNTGELFF